The entry that follows covers one T cell receptor (beta chain) sequence. No antigen is known for it. Naivety among CD8 cells was defined by CD45RO negativity and positive CCR7 selection, thereby excluding terminally differentiated effector memory CD45RA+ cells. There were only Caucasian adults among the donors, and all lived in Nashville, Tennessee. This sample is part of a study of shared clonotypes between healthy human individuals. On the study more broadly: Each donor's CD4 naive and CD4 memory cells filled three plates apiece, CD8 naive two, and CD8 memory one. General study points: Larger estimated richness was generally recorded for naive subsets relative to memory subsets.

Assay used: immunoSEQ multiplex PCR; TCRdb lists only in-frame clones, some missing. The sample lists a few million clones; just over 90% were seen once. The CDR3 contains 11 residues. Germline V lookup: CDR1 ENHRY, CDR2 SYGVKD. Trimming removed 0 bases from V and 5 bases from J, with 2 bases in between. This sequence joins TRBV10-3 and TRBJ2-7; D remains unclear. This sequence originates from a young man in good health. Some clones in this sample may be carry-over from other donors' samples. Sequencing was done on a sample of naive CD8+ T cells from PBMCs. CDR3 in amino acids: CAISESHEQYF. The CDR3, as DNA: TGTGCCATCAGTGAGTCTCACGAGCAGTACTTC.